This T cell receptor (beta chain) stems from a study of cytomegalovirus exposure and HLA in healthy donors. Findings of the study overall: Rare TCR sequences predominated, though certain public TCRs were found in many donors. According to a later analysis, TCR clusters from the first cohort tended to co-occur in the 110 or so validation repertoires.

With V trimmed by 11 bases and J by 6 bases, 8 bases remained unmatched. The CDR3 is made up of 13 amino acids. The V gene's germline CDR1 is MGHDK and CDR2 SYGVNS. Clones were sequenced by immunoSEQ multiplex PCR, and TCRdb holds only the in-frame ones, with some missing. The sample contains more than 140,000 clones, less than 90% of which appear only once. As to this clone: No antigen is known for it.

The donors were part of the validation cohort of 120 subjects. That cohort was separate from the first cohort, which comprised some 670 subjects. The chain carries TRBV25-1 and TRBJ2-2; 8 bases fit TRBD2. Sequencing was performed on PBMCs. This TCR was sampled from a woman between 18 and 30 years old in good health and CMV-seropositive. The CDR3 sequence: CASGGSRAGELFF. The CDR3 DNA sequence: TGTGCCTCGGGAGGGAGCCGGGCCGGGGAGCTGTTTTTT.